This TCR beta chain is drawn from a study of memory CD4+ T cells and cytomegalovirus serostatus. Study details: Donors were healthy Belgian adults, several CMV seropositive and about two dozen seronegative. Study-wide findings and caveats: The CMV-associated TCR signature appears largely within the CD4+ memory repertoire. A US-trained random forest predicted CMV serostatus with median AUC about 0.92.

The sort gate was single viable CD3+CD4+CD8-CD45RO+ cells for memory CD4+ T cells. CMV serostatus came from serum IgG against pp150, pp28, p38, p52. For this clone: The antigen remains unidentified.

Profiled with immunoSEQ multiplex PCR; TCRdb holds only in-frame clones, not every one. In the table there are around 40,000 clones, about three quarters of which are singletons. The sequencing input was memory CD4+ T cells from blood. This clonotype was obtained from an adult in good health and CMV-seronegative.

CDR3 amino acids: CSVANRGADRAFF. CDR3 sequence (DNA): TGCAGCGTTGCTAATCGCGGGGCGGACCGAGCTTTCTTT. The rearrangement uses TRBV29-1 and TRBJ1-1; D might be TRBD1 (5 bases). This CDR3 is 13 amino acids long. Deletions cut 4 bases from V and 10 bases from J, with 19 bases between. Germline V gene data show CDR1 as SQVTM and CDR2 as ANQGSEA.